A selection of T cell receptor beta chains follows, all from one sample in a study of identical twins. TCRdb called the 5' RACE reads again in MiXCR, with one record for every CDR3 protein. Of 700,000 or so distinct CDR3 sequences listed, 8% to 9% are singletons. In addition, the sample was reused for a study of yellow fever vaccine responses in identical twins.

Input material: PBMCs. These receptors were collected from a woman in her late teens or twenties in good health. Both conserved end residues are part of each CDR3. The D gene is left open where the match is weak. Where a row states a size, it is once, few, many or the class of an expanded clone; other rows omit it.

cdr3_aa cdr3_nt j_call cdr3_length d_call v_call clone_size
CASSLEDRSGELFF TGCGCCAGCAGCCTAGAAGACAGGTCCGGGGAGCTGTTTTTT TRBJ2-2 14 NA TRBV5-1 NA
CSARHPKETQYF TGCAGTGCTAGACACCCCAAAGAGACCCAGTACTTC TRBJ2-5 12 NA TRBV20-1 few
CASSDLATNEQFF TGTGCCAGCAGTGATTTGGCTACCAATGAGCAGTTCTTC TRBJ2-1 13 NA TRBV2 many
CASSNRGMEETQYF TGTGCCAGCAGCAACAGGGGGATGGAAGAGACCCAGTACTTC TRBJ2-5 14 TRBD1 TRBV28 NA
CASSIDRAWEQYF TGTGCCAGCAGCATCGACAGGGCTTGGGAGCAGTACTTC TRBJ2-7 13 TRBD1 TRBV5-6 NA
CASSFRQYNEQFF TGTGCCAGCAGCTTTAGACAGTACAATGAGCAGTTCTTC TRBJ2-1 13 NA TRBV21-1 few
CASSPNGVPTYTDTQYF TGTGCCAGCAGCCCAAACGGGGTCCCGACCTACACAGATACGCAGTATTTT TRBJ2-3 17 NA TRBV2 few
CASSLSGYPDEQYF TGTGCCAGCAGTTTATCCGGTTATCCCGACGAGCAGTACTTC TRBJ2-7 14 NA TRBV27 NA
CASRLGEYEQYF TGTGCCAGCAGATTAGGGGAGTACGAGCAGTACTTC TRBJ2-7 12 NA TRBV7-9 NA
CASSPGQDGKNIQYF TGTGCCAGCAGCCCGGGACAGGACGGCAAAAACATTCAGTACTTC TRBJ2-4 15 TRBD1 TRBV7-6 NA
CASSYSTTSAIRQTQYF TGTGCCAGCAGTTACTCCACGACTAGCGCGATTCGCCAGACCCAGTACTTC TRBJ2-5 17 TRBD2 TRBV6-2/TRBV6-3 NA
CASRALVGEETQYF TGCGCCAGCAGGGCCCTAGTGGGCGAAGAGACCCAGTACTTC TRBJ2-5 14 NA TRBV5-1 NA
CASSFGLAGGTDTQYF TGTGCCAGCAGCTTCGGACTAGCGGGGGGCACAGATACGCAGTATTTT TRBJ2-3 16 TRBD2 TRBV7-2 many